The 27 T cell receptor beta chains below were found in one sample sequenced in a study of response to subunit inactivated influenza vaccine. TCRdb reprocessed the RT-PCR reads with MiXCR, giving one entry per CDR3 protein. The sample has hundreds of thousands of distinct CDR3 sequences, over 9.5% seen once. The sample in question was PBMCs from blood, obtained about 40 days after vaccination. The receptor set was obtained from a man aged 50 to 59 who received an inactivated influenza vaccine.

This clonotype turned up a few times. Germline and junction disagree at one end, which may indicate a read error. V gene TRBV12-3 or TRBV12-4 combines with J gene TRBJ2-5, with TRBD2 as a possible D gene (5 bases). The CDR3 covers 12 residues. CDR3 loop: CASSLGAAPRDF. CDR3 nucleotide sequence: TGTGCCAGCAGTTTAGGGGCGGCACCGAGGGACTTC.

This clonotype occurred many times. The chain is built from TRBV3-1 and TRBJ2-1; D is tentatively TRBD1 or TRBD2 (5 bases each). CDR3 length equals 12 residues. The germline V gene encodes CDR1 LGHDT and CDR2 YNNKEL (reference sequence). Trimming stripped 4 bases from V and 7 bases from J, with 8 bases between. The CDR3 DNA follows: TGTGCCAGCAGCCGTGAGGGGAATGAGCAGTTCTTC. This translates into CASSREGNEQFF.

This clonotype was seen a single time. A junction end diverges from the germline sequence, so it may reflect a read error. The chain combines TRBV3-1 with TRBJ1-4; D is undetermined. This CDR3 is 16 amino acids long. From germline, CDR1 is LGHDT and CDR2 YNNKEL (reference sequence). The CDR3 DNA reads as TGTGCGAGCAGCCAAGTGAGCCGACGGGCCAATGAAAAACTGTTTTTT. This codes for CASSQVSRRANEKLFF.

V usage is TRBV7-2 and J usage is TRBJ2-7; 8 bases agree with TRBD1. This CDR3 has 13 residues. With V trimmed by 3 bases and J by 7 bases, 5 bases remained unmatched. The germline gives CDR1 SGHTA, CDR2 FQGNSA. CDR3 loop: CASSLDRAREQYF. The CDR3 DNA follows: TGTGCCAGCAGCTTGGACAGGGCTAGGGAGCAGTACTTC.

The chain carries TRBV11-2 and TRBJ2-3; D gene ambiguous. V was clipped by 2 bases and J by 4 bases, with 7 bases between them. Germline V gene lookup returns CDR1 SGHAT and CDR2 FQNNGV. This CDR3 is 13 amino acids long. In DNA, the CDR3 is TGTGCCAGCAGCTTATTGGATCCAGATACGCAGTATTTT. Amino acid sequence: CASSLLDPDTQYF.

This clonotype was recorded a few times. The chain recombines TRBV6-2 or TRBV6-3 with TRBJ2-1, with D possibly matching TRBD2 (5 bases). Trimming cost V 7 bases and J 12 bases, with 22 bases left between them. CDR1 and CDR2 from the germline V gene are MNHEY and SVGEGT. The CDR3 contains 14 residues. The CDR3 DNA reads TGTGCCAGCAAGGGTGGGAGTAGGATGTTTGGGCAGTTCTTC. Amino acid sequence: CASKGGSRMFGQFF.

The table lists this clonotype with a few counts. The chain is built from TRBV20-1 and TRBJ2-1; TRBD2 aligns across 8 bases. Germline V gene sequence: CDR1 DFQATT, CDR2 SNEGSKA (reference sequence). The CDR3 length is 13 residues. V dropped 6 bases and J dropped 3; count of bases not matched to a gene: 4. This CDR3 reads CSATGTSYNEQFF. CDR3 bases: TGCAGTGCCACAGGGACTAGCTACAATGAGCAGTTCTTC.

The table lists this clonotype with a few counts. CDR3 region: CASSFFRDWLAANYEQYF. The CDR3 DNA sequence: TGTGCCAGCAGTTTTTTCAGGGATTGGCTAGCGGCAAACTACGAGCAGTACTTC. The chain employs TRBV28 and TRBJ2-7, with 7 bases lining up with TRBD2. The germline V gene encodes CDR1 MDHEN and CDR2 SYDVKM. The CDR3 runs to 18 residues. The trim removed 3 bases at V and 3 bases at J, leaving 17 bases unmatched.

This clonotype has ten or more counts. CDR3: CASSPREHEQYF. The CDR3 DNA is TGTGCCAGCAGCCCCAGAGAGCACGAGCAGTACTTC. The chain employs TRBV7-8 and TRBJ2-7, with D unclear. The V end was cut by 5 bases, the J end by 5 bases, with 10 bases between. Germline V CDR1 and CDR2: SGHVS, FQNEAQ. The CDR3 contains 12 residues.

This chain connects TRBV5-1 to TRBJ2-7, with unresolved D. The CDR3 loop spans 15 amino acids. Trimming took off 0 bases at V and 3 bases at J, with 13 bases between the two ends. Germline V lookup: CDR1 SGHRS, CDR2 YFSETQ. CDR3 loop: CASSLGGGLNYEQYF. The DNA for the CDR3 is TGCGCCAGCAGCTTGGGGGGTGGATTAAACTACGAGCAGTACTTC. The entire variable domain, with the rest obtained from reference TRBV5-1 and TRBJ2-7, is as follows: KAGVTQTPRYLIKTRGQQVTLSCSPISGHRSVSWYQQTPGQGLQFLFEYFSETQRNKGNFPGRFSGRQFSNSRSEMNVSTLELGDSALYLCASSLGGGLNYEQYFGPGTRLTVT.

This clonotype turned up a few times. The rearrangement joins TRBV10-3 to TRBJ1-1; D unclear. The CDR3 is 11 residues long. The germline V gene encodes CDR1 ENHRY and CDR2 SYGVKD. Trimming removed 2 bases from V and 11 bases from J, with 9 bases in between. CDR3 coding DNA: TGTGCCATCAGTGAGGAAGTTCTGGCTTTCTTT. It yields the protein CAISEEVLAFF.

V usage is TRBV4-3 and J usage is TRBJ2-7; tentatively, D is TRBD2 (5 bases). The CDR3 consists of 13 residues. Trimming left V 3 bases short and J 5 bases short, with 11 bases between. Looked up from germline, CDR1 is LGHNA and CDR2 is YSLEER. The CDR3 is CASSQREGDEQYF. The DNA of the CDR3 is TGCGCCAGCAGCCAGAGGGAAGGCGACGAGCAGTACTTC.

The table lists this clonotype with a few counts. This chain connects TRBV27 to TRBJ2-1; maybe TRBD2 (6 bases). The germline V and J ends were trimmed by 10 bases and 5 bases, with 15 bases remaining between them. The CDR3 loop spans 13 amino acids. Germline CDR1 MNHEY, CDR2 SMNVEV (reference sequence). The CDR3 is CATQRAGHNEQFF. Written as DNA, the CDR3 is TGTGCCACCCAGCGGGCCGGGCACAATGAGCAGTTCTTC.

V usage is TRBV2 and J usage is TRBJ2-1; TRBD2 might be the D (5 bases). This CDR3 is 15 amino acids long. In germline, CDR1 is SNHLY, CDR2 FYNNEI. Trimming pared 6 bases from V and 6 bases from J, leaving 18 bases between. The CDR3 sequence: CASRRGLSIFNEQFF. Written as DNA, the CDR3 is TGTGCCAGCAGACGCGGACTGTCCATTTTCAATGAGCAGTTCTTC.

The chain carries TRBV12-3 or TRBV12-4 and TRBJ2-5, with TRBD2 matching 9 bases. Trimming removed 2 bases from V and 2 bases from J; junction bases left unmatched: 6. CDR3 length: 16 residues. Written as DNA, the CDR3 is TGTGCCAGCAGTTTAACGGCGGGGGGGCGGCAAGAGACCCAGTACTTC. Its protein is CASSLTAGGRQETQYF.

This clonotype occurred many times. The chain is built from TRBV5-1 and TRBJ2-3, with no clear D. Trimming took 2 bases from V and 5 from J, leaving 9 bases between them. The germline gives CDR1 SGHRS, CDR2 YFSETQ. This CDR3 region has 13 residues. In nucleotides, the CDR3 is TGCGCCAGCAGCTTCTTAGTTGGAGATACGCAGTATTTT. It translates to CASSFLVGDTQYF.

This clonotype was recorded a few times. The V call is TRBV7-9, the J call TRBJ2-3, with D possibly TRBD2 on 6 matching bases. This CDR3 spans 11 amino acids. The V and J ends lost 7 bases and 14 bases respectively, with 16 bases between them. The V gene's germline CDR1 is SEHNR and CDR2 FQNEAQ (reference sequence). In nucleotides, the CDR3 is TGTGCCAGCACTTACGGGACTCGCGGGTATTTT. Translated, it gives CASTYGTRGYF.

This clonotype turned up a few times. The chain is built from TRBV20-1 and TRBJ2-2; the match to TRBD2 covers 11 bases. CDR1 is DFQATT, CDR2 SNEGSKA, per germline (reference sequence). This CDR3 has 16 residues. Unmatched junction bases numbered 2, after V lost 0 bases and J lost 2 bases. CDR3 bases: TGCAGTGCTAGAGAAACTAGCGGGAGAAACACCGGGGAGCTGTTTTTT. Its translation: CSARETSGRNTGELFF.

Many counts were recorded for this clonotype. The chain is built from TRBV29-1 and TRBJ2-2; no clear D gene. The CDR3 is made up of 15 amino acids. Trimming took 6 bases from V and 2 from J, leaving 16 bases between them. Germline V lookup: CDR1 SQVTM, CDR2 ANQGSEA. The CDR3 DNA reads as TGCAGCGTCTGGAGTGGGCTAGTTAACACCGGGGAGCTGTTTTTT. This sequence encodes CSVWSGLVNTGELFF.

CDR3 DNA sequence: TGTGCCAGTAGTATCGGCAGGGGAAGCTCCTACGAGCAGTACTTC. The encoded protein is CASSIGRGSSYEQYF. V usage is TRBV19 and J usage is TRBJ2-7; perhaps TRBD1 as D (6 bases). V was clipped by 3 bases and J by 0 bases, with 12 bases between them. CDR1 and CDR2 from the germline V gene are LNHDA and SQIVND (reference sequence). The CDR3 length is 15 residues.

J is TRBJ2-1 and V is TRBV4-1, with TRBD2 matching 10 bases. This CDR3 is 14 amino acids long. Trimming took 4 bases from V and 5 from J; bases not matched to a gene: 2. Germline CDR1 and CDR2: MGHRA and YSYEKL. For the CDR3, the DNA is TGCGCCAGCAGCCGTGGACTAGCGGACAATGAGCAGTTCTTC. This encodes CASSRGLADNEQFF.

The chain couples TRBV29-1 to TRBJ2-1; 7 bases match TRBD2. Per germline, CDR1 SQVTM and CDR2 ANQGSEA. The CDR3 consists of 14 residues. CDR3 in amino acids: CGGETGEDYNEQFF. CDR3 DNA sequence: TGCGGGGGGGAGACGGGGGAAGACTACAATGAGCAGTTCTTC.

The chain couples TRBV7-9 to TRBJ2-1; 16 bases fit TRBD2. Trimming at V came to 8 bases and at J to 7 bases, leaving 5 bases not matched to a gene. This CDR3 has 15 amino acids. Germline assignment: CDR1 SEHNR and CDR2 FQNEAQ (reference sequence). The CDR3 DNA follows: TGTGCCAGCGGGACTAGCGGGGGGGCTAGGAATGAGCAGTTCTTC. Protein product: CASGTSGGARNEQFF.

The chain employs TRBV28 and TRBJ2-3; D uncertain. The CDR3 totals 12 residues. Per the germline V gene, CDR1 is MDHEN and CDR2 is SYDVKM. Trimming cost V 6 bases and J 4 bases, with 8 bases left between them. CDR3 region: CASRFDADTQYF. The CDR3 coding sequence is TGTGCCAGCAGATTCGATGCAGATACGCAGTATTTT.

This chain connects TRBV20-1 to TRBJ2-7; D gene ambiguous. The V end lost 0 bases, the J end lost 0 bases, and 9 bases lay between the germline ends. The germline V gene has CDR1 DFQATT and CDR2 SNEGSKA (reference sequence). The CDR3 is made up of 14 amino acids. CDR3 in DNA: TGCAGTGCTAGAGATCGGAAAGGCTCCTACGAGCAGTACTTC. This codes for CSARDRKGSYEQYF.

This chain joins TRBV7-2 and TRBJ2-3, with 16 nucleotides matching TRBD2. V lost 6 bases, J lost 6 bases, and 6 bases stayed unmatched. Germline V CDR1 and CDR2: SGHTA, FQGNSA. The CDR3 is 16 amino acids. For the CDR3, the DNA is TGTGCCAGCAGGCCTCCGGGACTAGCGGGAGGGGATACGCAGTATTTT. Residues: CASRPPGLAGGDTQYF.

This clonotype was seen only a few times. This chain links TRBV7-9 with TRBJ2-3, with D maybe TRBD2 (6 bases). The germline V gene encodes CDR1 SEHNR and CDR2 FQNEAQ (reference sequence). This CDR3 comprises 14 residues. The V and J ends lost 2 bases and 8 bases respectively, with 14 bases between them. CDR3 DNA: TGTGCCAGCAGCTTATCGGTCGGGGGACCTACGCAGTATTTT. Translation: CASSLSVGGPTQYF. The whole variable domain, filled in from reference TRBV7-9 and TRBJ2-3, reads DTGVSQNPRHKITKRGQNVTFRCDPISEHNRLYWYRQTLGQGPEFLTYFQNEAQLEKSRLLSDRFSAERPKGSFSTLEIQRTEQGDSAMYLCASSLSVGGPTQYFGPGTRLTVL.